These T cell receptor beta chains were read from a single sample in a study of blood T cell repertoires in COVID-19. The table came from immunoSEQ multiplex PCR; TCRdb's copy has only in-frame clones and leaves some out. The data hold some 180,000 clones, with around 83% observed a single time. Sequences were obtained from PBMCs or T cells enriched from blood (not recorded which). The source is a man aged 35 to 55 who had recovered from COVID-19. Each CDR3 is given without its conserved first and last residue. Each record gives: clone size, J gene, V gene, CDR3 protein. Size is omitted from some rows. Given values are once, few, many or a class for expanded clones.

clone size: NA; J gene: TRBJ1-2; V gene: TRBV7-2; CDR3 protein: ASSLWDSNTREST
clone size: NA; J gene: TRBJ1-5; V gene: TRBV5-8; CDR3 protein: ASSSEGAAQPQH
clone size: NA; J gene: TRBJ2-3; V gene: TRBV9; CDR3 protein: ASSVISGTQY
clone size: NA; J gene: TRBJ2-5; V gene: TRBV27; CDR3 protein: ASSTSGNGRETQY
clone size: few; J gene: TRBJ1-5; V gene: TRBV19; CDR3 protein: ASRTVNQPQH
clone size: once; J gene: TRBJ2-5; V gene: TRBV4-2; CDR3 protein: ASSPASGREFGETQY
clone size: NA; J gene: TRBJ2-7; V gene: TRBV5-1; CDR3 protein: ASSLVQGPYEQY
clone size: NA; J gene: TRBJ2-2; V gene: TRBV15; CDR3 protein: ATSVALGTGELF
clone size: once; J gene: TRBJ1-1; V gene: TRBV15; CDR3 protein: ATSREGRAEAF
clone size: NA; J gene: TRBJ2-7; V gene: TRBV6-1; CDR3 protein: ASSEGDWSSYEQY
clone size: few; J gene: TRBJ1-1; V gene: TRBV7-9; CDR3 protein: ASSDPGQGRNEAF
clone size: NA; J gene: TRBJ2-7; V gene: TRBV28; CDR3 protein: ASTEGTGRDEQY
clone size: NA; J gene: TRBJ2-1; V gene: TRBV3-1/TRBV3-2; CDR3 protein: ASSSGGAYNEQF
clone size: few; J gene: TRBJ1-4; V gene: TRBV10-3; CDR3 protein: AISGDRNNEKLF
clone size: few; J gene: TRBJ2-5; V gene: TRBV24-1; CDR3 protein: ATSPGTSGGAGETQY
clone size: NA; J gene: TRBJ1-4; V gene: TRBV5-1; CDR3 protein: ASKVKPGGGEKLF
clone size: NA; J gene: TRBJ1-2; V gene: TRBV3-1/TRBV3-2; CDR3 protein: ASSQDLGTASLLSGYT
clone size: few; J gene: TRBJ1-3; V gene: TRBV13; CDR3 protein: ASRDRGPGNTIY
clone size: NA; J gene: TRBJ2-2; V gene: TRBV24-1; CDR3 protein: ATSDTGTGNTGELF
clone size: NA; J gene: TRBJ2-7; V gene: TRBV20-1; CDR3 protein: SASAAARGYEQY
clone size: NA; J gene: TRBJ1-5; V gene: TRBV19; CDR3 protein: ASKEPISNQPQH
clone size: NA; J gene: TRBJ2-3; V gene: TRBV5-1; CDR3 protein: ASSSQPSGGGADTQY
clone size: NA; J gene: TRBJ2-1; V gene: TRBV7-2; CDR3 protein: ASSTPSGGYNEQF
clone size: once; J gene: TRBJ1-2; V gene: TRBV7-9; CDR3 protein: ASSLEVDRAHGYT
clone size: NA; J gene: TRBJ1-1; V gene: TRBV18; CDR3 protein: ASSVTENTEAF
clone size: NA; J gene: TRBJ2-7; V gene: TRBV3-1/TRBV3-2; CDR3 protein: ASSRGVGFGQY
clone size: medium-sized; J gene: TRBJ1-5; V gene: TRBV19; CDR3 protein: ASSIEGGTGGQPQH
clone size: NA; J gene: TRBJ1-1; V gene: TRBV13; CDR3 protein: ASSAGGTEAF
clone size: NA; J gene: TRBJ1-4; V gene: TRBV5-1; CDR3 protein: ASSPGRGNEKLF
clone size: NA; J gene: TRBJ1-5; V gene: TRBV2; CDR3 protein: ASSEAGPRTRPQH
clone size: NA; J gene: TRBJ1-2; V gene: TRBV5-6; CDR3 protein: ASSWSPASGYT
clone size: few; J gene: TRBJ1-6; V gene: TRBV7-9; CDR3 protein: ASSLATGVSPLH
clone size: NA; J gene: TRBJ2-3; V gene: TRBV9; CDR3 protein: ASSVYAGGNTDTQY
clone size: NA; J gene: TRBJ2-7; V gene: TRBV27; CDR3 protein: ASSWGQGGYEQY
clone size: NA; J gene: TRBJ2-3; V gene: TRBV5-6; CDR3 protein: ASSPLGEGGRADTQY
clone size: NA; J gene: TRBJ1-5; V gene: TRBV30; CDR3 protein: AWSVRGGAINQPQH
clone size: NA; J gene: TRBJ1-5; V gene: TRBV21-1; CDR3 protein: ASSRDTDGGQPQH
clone size: NA; J gene: TRBJ1-3; V gene: TRBV2; CDR3 protein: ASSEGQGGGNTIY
clone size: NA; J gene: TRBJ2-7; V gene: TRBV24-1; CDR3 protein: ATSDRLSSGIDEQY
clone size: NA; J gene: TRBJ1-1; V gene: TRBV13; CDR3 protein: ASSSGTGHAFTEAF
clone size: NA; J gene: TRBJ2-1; V gene: TRBV5-8; CDR3 protein: ASNDEVVNEQF
clone size: NA; J gene: TRBJ2-4; V gene: TRBV2; CDR3 protein: ASSDRQGEFQNIQY
clone size: NA; J gene: TRBJ2-2; V gene: TRBV29-1; CDR3 protein: SVTGTQTGELF
clone size: NA; J gene: TRBJ1-1; V gene: TRBV6-5; CDR3 protein: ASGGWTEAF
clone size: few; J gene: TRBJ1-5; V gene: TRBV7-9; CDR3 protein: ASSLDRGGIPQH
clone size: NA; J gene: TRBJ1-1; V gene: TRBV4-1; CDR3 protein: ASGRGGQEAF
clone size: NA; J gene: TRBJ1-4; V gene: TRBV30; CDR3 protein: AWSRPPLGEKLF
clone size: NA; J gene: TRBJ2-2; V gene: TRBV7-3; CDR3 protein: ASSLQTGGMGELF
clone size: NA; J gene: TRBJ2-3; V gene: TRBV9; CDR3 protein: ASSFSAGVNTDTQY
clone size: NA; J gene: TRBJ2-1; V gene: TRBV6-1; CDR3 protein: ASSDELSGNNEQF
clone size: NA; J gene: TRBJ1-2; V gene: TRBV28; CDR3 protein: ASSLLPRAGYT
clone size: NA; J gene: TRBJ2-1; V gene: TRBV25-1; CDR3 protein: ASSELTSSPYNEQF
clone size: NA; J gene: TRBJ1-4; V gene: TRBV15; CDR3 protein: ATSREVGNLF
clone size: NA; J gene: TRBJ1-1; V gene: TRBV6-5; CDR3 protein: ASSKSRVNTEAF
clone size: NA; J gene: TRBJ1-1; V gene: TRBV5-1; CDR3 protein: ASSLGQGSEAF
clone size: NA; J gene: TRBJ1-1; V gene: TRBV19; CDR3 protein: ASSPGQAPLNTEAF
clone size: NA; J gene: TRBJ2-4; V gene: TRBV9; CDR3 protein: ASSVGTGGAKNIQY